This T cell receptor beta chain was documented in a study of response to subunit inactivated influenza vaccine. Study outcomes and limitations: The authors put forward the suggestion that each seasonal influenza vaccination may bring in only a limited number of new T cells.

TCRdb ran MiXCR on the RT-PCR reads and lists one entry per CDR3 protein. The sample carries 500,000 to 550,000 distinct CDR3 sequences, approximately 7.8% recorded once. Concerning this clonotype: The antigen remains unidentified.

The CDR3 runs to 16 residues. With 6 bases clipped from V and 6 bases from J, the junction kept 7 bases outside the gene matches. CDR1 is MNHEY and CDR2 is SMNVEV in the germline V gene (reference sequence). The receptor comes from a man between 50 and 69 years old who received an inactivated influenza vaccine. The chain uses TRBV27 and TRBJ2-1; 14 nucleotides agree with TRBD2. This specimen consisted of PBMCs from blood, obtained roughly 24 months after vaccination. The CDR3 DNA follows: TGTGCCAGCAGCCGAATGGGGACTAGCGGGAGCAATGAGCAGTTCTTC. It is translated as CASSRMGTSGSNEQFF.